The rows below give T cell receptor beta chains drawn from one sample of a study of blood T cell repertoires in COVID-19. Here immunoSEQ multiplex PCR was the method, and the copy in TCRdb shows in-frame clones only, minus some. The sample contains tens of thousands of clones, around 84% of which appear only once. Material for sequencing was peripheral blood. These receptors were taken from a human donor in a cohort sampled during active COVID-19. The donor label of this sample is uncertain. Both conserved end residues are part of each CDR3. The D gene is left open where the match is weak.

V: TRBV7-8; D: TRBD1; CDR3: CASSSSGQGAVTEAFF
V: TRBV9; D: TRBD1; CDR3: CASSARTGRTEAFF
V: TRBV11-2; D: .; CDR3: CASSLGRNYGYTF
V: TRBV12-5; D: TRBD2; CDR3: CASGPGTSGDTQYF
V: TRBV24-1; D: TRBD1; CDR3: CATSPRDRGRDTQYF
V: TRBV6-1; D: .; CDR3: CASSEIGQSGSYNEQFF
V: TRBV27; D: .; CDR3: CASSSLGGGLHEQYF
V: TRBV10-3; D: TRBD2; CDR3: CAISGANGAGTGELFF
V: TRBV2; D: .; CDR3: CASSEAQQGWGKLFF
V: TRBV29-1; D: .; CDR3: CSVILDYYEQYF
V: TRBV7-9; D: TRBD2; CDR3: CASTTPVRASGRRDTQYF
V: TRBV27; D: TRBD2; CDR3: CASRGAGEETQYF
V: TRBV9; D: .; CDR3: CASSVSGSFTDTQYF
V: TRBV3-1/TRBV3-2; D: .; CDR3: CASSPDHLASKNTIYF
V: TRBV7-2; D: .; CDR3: CASSPRRVLTYEQYF
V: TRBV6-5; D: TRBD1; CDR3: CASGRDRGEAGYTF
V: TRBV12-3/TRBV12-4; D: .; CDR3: CASTARGDTEAFF
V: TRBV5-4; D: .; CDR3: CASSRGSGERKFF
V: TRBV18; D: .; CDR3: CASSPNTVNQPQHF
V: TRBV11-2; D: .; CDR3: CASRSWGRGRETQYF
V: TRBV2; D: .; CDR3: CASREGLMSSYEQYF
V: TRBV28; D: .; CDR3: CASISSVTANTGELFF
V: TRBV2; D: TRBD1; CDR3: CASSETAGTAAYGYTF
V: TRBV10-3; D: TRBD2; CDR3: CAVSGRALNEQFF
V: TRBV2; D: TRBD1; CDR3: CASTEGGQGDEQFF
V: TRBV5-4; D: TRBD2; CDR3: CASSPIPGGSSTDTQYF
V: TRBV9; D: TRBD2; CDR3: CASSSGLAGVPLEQYF
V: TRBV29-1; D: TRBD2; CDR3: CSVVPGLVYETQYF
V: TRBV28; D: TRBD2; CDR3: CASSGRLAGYNEQFF
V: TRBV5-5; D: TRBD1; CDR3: CASSQDRGGDTQYF
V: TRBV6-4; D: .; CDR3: CASEAQETAWNSPLHF
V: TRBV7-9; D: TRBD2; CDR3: CASSRKRESSYEQYF
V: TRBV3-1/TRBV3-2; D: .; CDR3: CASTSTGNTEAFF
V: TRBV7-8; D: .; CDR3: CASSLVPGSGNTIYF
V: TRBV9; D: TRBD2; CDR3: CASSALAGVEQYF
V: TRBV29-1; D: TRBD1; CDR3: CSVEENRGNEQFF
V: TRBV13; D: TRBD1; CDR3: CASSLGTGIQPQHF
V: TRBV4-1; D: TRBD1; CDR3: CASSQVPGTGNSPLHF
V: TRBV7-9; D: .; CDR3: CASSRRLGADTQYF
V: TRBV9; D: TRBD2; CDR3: CASSVGGGRETYEQYF
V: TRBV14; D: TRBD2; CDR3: CASSLGTSLTDTQYF
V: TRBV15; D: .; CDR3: CATSSPRGRNTDTQYF
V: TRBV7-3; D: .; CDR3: CASSLNRETTEAFF
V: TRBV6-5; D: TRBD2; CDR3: CASSTLAGEDNEQFF
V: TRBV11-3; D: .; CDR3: CASTRGTEVGKLFF
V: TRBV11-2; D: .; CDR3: CASSLGQNQPQHF
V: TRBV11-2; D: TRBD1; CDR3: CASSSGTGTYNEQFF
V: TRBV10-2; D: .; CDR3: CASSPTGYLGYTF
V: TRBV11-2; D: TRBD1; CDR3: CASSLVPDRSEQYF
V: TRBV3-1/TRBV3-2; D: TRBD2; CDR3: CASSQGLAGGLRQTFF
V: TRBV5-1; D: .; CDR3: CASSPGLSYEQYF
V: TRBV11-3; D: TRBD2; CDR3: CASSPPAWRGANTDTQYF